Shown below are 4 T cell receptor beta chains from a single sample sequenced in a study of shared clonotypes between healthy human individuals. TCRdb keeps only in-frame clones here, not all; method: immunoSEQ multiplex PCR. The table has millions of clones, about 93% seen once; the top ten hold roughly 1.8%. Naive CD8 cells were CD45RO-negative, positively selected for CCR7, excluding terminally differentiated effector memory CD45RA+ cells. Sequenced: naive CD8+ T cells from PBMCs. The receptor source for this set is a man aged 18 to 29 in good health. Some clones in this sample may be carry-over from other donors' samples.

V gene TRBV5-1 combines with J gene TRBJ2-3; D might be TRBD2 (5 bases). Trimming shortened V by 1 base and J by 0 bases, and 12 bases separated the two germline ends. The CDR3 has 16 residues. Looked up from germline, CDR1 is SGHRS and CDR2 is YFSETQ. The CDR3 DNA sequence: TGCGCCAGCAGCTTGCTGCGGGCGGATAGCACAGATACGCAGTATTTT. Residues: CASSLLRADSTDTQYF.

The sample holds one count of this clone. J is TRBJ2-3 and V is TRBV27, with TRBD1 identical over 8 bases. Germline CDR1 MNHEY, CDR2 SMNVEV (reference sequence). CDR3 size: 15 residues. V shed 11 bases and J 4 bases; nucleotides not matched to a gene: 14. DNA of the CDR3: TGTGCCGGCTACAGGGGGTTGGATAGGGCAGATACGCAGTATTTT. It is translated as CAGYRGLDRADTQYF.

A single count supports this clone. The V and J genes are TRBV29-1 and TRBJ2-5, with 15 bases matching TRBD2. J lost 1 base, V lost 6 bases, and 6 bases had no gene match. The germline CDR1 and CDR2 sequences are SQVTM and ANQGSEA. CDR3 length: 16 residues. The CDR3 DNA sequence: TGCAGCGTCCAAGGGACTAGCGGGAGGTTCCAAGAGACCCAGTACTTC. Encoded protein: CSVQGTSGRFQETQYF.

The chain joins TRBV4-1 to TRBJ2-7, with D maybe TRBD2 (5 bases). V was shortened by 1 base and J by 2 bases, with 15 bases between the two germline ends. The CDR3 totals 16 residues. Germline CDR1 MGHRA, CDR2 YSYEKL. The CDR3 is CASSQGPLRETYEQYF. The CDR3 coding sequence is TGCGCCAGCAGCCAAGGACCACTGAGGGAGACCTACGAGCAGTACTTC.